This is a list of T cell receptor beta chains from one sample in a study of T cell repertoires in cytomegalovirus infection. TCRdb called the reads again in MiXCR, with one record for every CDR3 protein. The table lists under 850,000 distinct CDR3 sequences, approximately 40% of them singletons. The sample taken for sequencing was PBMCs. These receptors came from a human donor in good health (CMV status not recorded). Some clones in this sample may be carry-over from other donors' samples. CDR3s include the opening cysteine and the closing phenylalanine or tryptophan. Each record gives: V gene, clone size, J gene, D gene, CDR3 protein, CDR3 DNA. D genes are given only for firm matches. Not all rows give a size; the values are once, few, many and, for expanded clones, a class.

v_call: TRBV15; clone_size: .; j_call: TRBJ2-7; d_call: TRBD2; cdr3_aa: CATSRSGGFYEQYF; cdr3_nt: TGTGCCACCAGCAGAAGCGGGGGATTCTACGAGCAGTACTTC
v_call: TRBV7-2; clone_size: few; j_call: TRBJ1-1; d_call: .; cdr3_aa: CASSLALGARNTEAFF; cdr3_nt: TGTGCCAGCAGCTTAGCGCTGGGGGCGCGGAACACTGAAGCTTTCTTT
v_call: TRBV28; clone_size: .; j_call: TRBJ1-1; d_call: .; cdr3_aa: CASSLGDRVNTEAFF; cdr3_nt: TGTGCCAGCAGTCTGGGGGATCGGGTGAACACTGAAGCTTTCTTT
v_call: TRBV7-9; clone_size: many; j_call: TRBJ1-5; d_call: .; cdr3_aa: CASSLGSDQPQHF; cdr3_nt: TGTGCCAGCAGCTTGGGTTCCGATCAGCCCCAGCATTTT
v_call: TRBV12-3/TRBV12-4; clone_size: many; j_call: TRBJ1-5; d_call: TRBD1; cdr3_aa: CASSLAPVRGQPQHF; cdr3_nt: TGTGCCAGCAGTTTAGCGCCCGTCAGGGGGCAACCCCAGCATTTT
v_call: TRBV20-1; clone_size: few; j_call: TRBJ2-7; d_call: .; cdr3_aa: CSASDDSPYEQYF; cdr3_nt: TGCAGTGCTAGTGACGACAGTCCCTACGAGCAGTACTTC
v_call: TRBV7-2; clone_size: .; j_call: TRBJ1-4; d_call: TRBD1; cdr3_aa: CASSSRQGGSEKLFF; cdr3_nt: TGTGCCAGCAGCTCCAGACAGGGCGGGAGCGAAAAACTGTTTTTT
v_call: TRBV29-1; clone_size: .; j_call: TRBJ2-3; d_call: .; cdr3_aa: CSVAHSTDTQYF; cdr3_nt: TGCAGCGTTGCCCATAGCACAGATACGCAGTATTTT
v_call: TRBV7-9; clone_size: many; j_call: TRBJ2-1; d_call: TRBD1; cdr3_aa: CASSLRTGNNEQFF; cdr3_nt: TGTGCCAGCAGCCTGCGGACAGGAAACAATGAGCAGTTCTTC
v_call: TRBV6-5; clone_size: few; j_call: TRBJ2-1; d_call: TRBD1; cdr3_aa: CASSYSGRDRPSF; cdr3_nt: TGTGCCAGCAGTTACTCCGGTCGGGACAGGCCTTCCTTC
v_call: TRBV15; clone_size: .; j_call: TRBJ1-2; d_call: TRBD1; cdr3_aa: CATSRDRQGRYYTF; cdr3_nt: TGTGCCACCAGCAGGGACCGACAGGGGCGATACTACACCTTC